The entry that follows covers one TCR beta chain sequence. These data originate in a study of blood T cell repertoires in COVID-19. Study-wide background: PBMCs, B-cell-depleted T cells, or T cells provided the cDNA or gDNA that made up the material.

TCRdb's table, derived via immunoSEQ multiplex PCR, lists solely in-frame clones and lacks some. The profile shows under 60,000 clones, 87% of them singletons. Trimming pared 5 bases from V and 7 bases from J, leaving 11 bases between. The CDR3 contains 12 residues. The receptor comes from a woman aged 60-70 years with COVID-19, enrolled during active disease. This rearrangement joins TRBV12-3 or TRBV12-4 to TRBJ1-1, with TRBD1 as a possible D gene (5 bases). Sequenced input: peripheral blood. The CDR3 DNA sequence: TGTGCCAGCAGTACTGACAGAGTTGAAGCTTTCTTT. Its translation: CASSTDRVEAFF.